The sequence of this T cell receptor beta chain was determined in a study of blood T cell repertoires in COVID-19. The overall study: COVID-19 samples collected from the United States, Italy and Spain covered acute and convalescent phases.

Original processing methods: Using reference gene primer amplification, nucleated cell counts were estimated. Assay: immunoSEQ multiplex PCR; the TCRdb copy retains only in-frame clones and omits some. The DNA gave D and trimming, while V, J and clone size come from that table. The table has 290,000 or so clones, roughly 85% seen once. This clonotype was sampled from a man between 45 and 60 years old with active or convalescent COVID-19. The specimen sequenced was peripheral blood.

Written as DNA, the CDR3 is TGTGCCAGCAGCTGGAGCGGGGGCACAGATACGCAGTATTTT. Translation gives CASSWSGGTDTQYF. J is TRBJ2-3 and V is TRBV13; 7 nucleotides line up with TRBD2. J lost 1 base, V lost 4 bases, and 2 bases had no gene match. This CDR3 region has 14 residues. Germline loops: CDR1 PRHDT, CDR2 FYEKMQ (reference sequence).